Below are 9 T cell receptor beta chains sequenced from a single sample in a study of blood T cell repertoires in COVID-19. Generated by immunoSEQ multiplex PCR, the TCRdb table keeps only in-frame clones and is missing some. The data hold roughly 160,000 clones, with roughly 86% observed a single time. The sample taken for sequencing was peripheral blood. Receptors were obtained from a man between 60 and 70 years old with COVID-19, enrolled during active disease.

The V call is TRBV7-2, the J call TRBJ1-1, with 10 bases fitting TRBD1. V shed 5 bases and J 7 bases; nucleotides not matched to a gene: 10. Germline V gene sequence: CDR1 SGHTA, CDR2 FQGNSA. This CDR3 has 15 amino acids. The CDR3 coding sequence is TGTGCCAGCAGCAGACGGACAGGGGGAGACGATGAAGCTTTCTTT. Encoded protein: CASSRRTGGDDEAFF.

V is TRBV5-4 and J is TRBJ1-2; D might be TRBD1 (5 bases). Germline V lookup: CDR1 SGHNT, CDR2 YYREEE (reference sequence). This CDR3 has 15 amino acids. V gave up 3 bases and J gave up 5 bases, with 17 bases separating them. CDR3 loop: CASSSSPGFGYGYTF. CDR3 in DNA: TGTGCCAGCAGCTCAAGCCCAGGGTTTGGATATGGCTACACCTTC.

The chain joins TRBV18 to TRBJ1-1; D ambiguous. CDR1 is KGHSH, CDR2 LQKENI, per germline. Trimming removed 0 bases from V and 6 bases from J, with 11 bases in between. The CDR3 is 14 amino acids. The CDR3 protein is CASSPPSVGPEAFF. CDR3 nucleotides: TGTGCCAGCTCACCACCATCGGTTGGGCCTGAAGCTTTCTTT.

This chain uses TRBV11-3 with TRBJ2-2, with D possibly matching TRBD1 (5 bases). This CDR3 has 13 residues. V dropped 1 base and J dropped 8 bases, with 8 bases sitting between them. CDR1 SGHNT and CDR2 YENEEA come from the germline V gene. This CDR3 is CASSLVGAGELFF. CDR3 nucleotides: TGTGCCAGCAGCTTAGTAGGGGCGGGGGAGCTGTTTTTT.

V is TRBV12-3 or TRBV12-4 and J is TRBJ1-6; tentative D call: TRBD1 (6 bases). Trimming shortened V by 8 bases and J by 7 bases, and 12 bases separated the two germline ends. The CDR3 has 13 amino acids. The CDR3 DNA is TGTGCCAGCGGGGGCGGGGGGAATTCACCCCTCCACTTT. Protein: CASGGGGNSPLHF.

CDR3 protein: CASSLGGTGSFNEQFF. The CDR3 region has the DNA TGCGCCAGCAGTCTAGGCGGGACAGGGTCGTTCAATGAGCAGTTCTTC. The chain recombines TRBV5-1 with TRBJ2-1; 9 nucleotides match TRBD1. The CDR3 is made up of 16 amino acids. CDR1 is SGHRS, CDR2 YFSETQ, per germline. Trimming took 5 bases from V and 6 from J; bases not matched to a gene: 12.

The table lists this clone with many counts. Here the CDR3 reads CASSWTGMTGELFF. The CDR3 region has the DNA TGTGCCAGCAGCTGGACAGGGATGACCGGGGAGCTGTTTTTT. The chain has TRBV7-8 and TRBJ2-2; TRBD1 matches 8 bases. The trim removed 4 bases at V and 5 bases at J, leaving 3 bases unmatched. Per germline, CDR1 SGHVS and CDR2 FQNEAQ. The CDR3 consists of 14 residues.

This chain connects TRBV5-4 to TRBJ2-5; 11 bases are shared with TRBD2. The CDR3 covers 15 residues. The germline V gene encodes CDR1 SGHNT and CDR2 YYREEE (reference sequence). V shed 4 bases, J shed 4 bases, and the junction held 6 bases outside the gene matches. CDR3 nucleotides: TGTGCCAGCAGCCCGGGACTAGCGGAAACAGAGACCCAGTACTTC. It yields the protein CASSPGLAETETQYF.

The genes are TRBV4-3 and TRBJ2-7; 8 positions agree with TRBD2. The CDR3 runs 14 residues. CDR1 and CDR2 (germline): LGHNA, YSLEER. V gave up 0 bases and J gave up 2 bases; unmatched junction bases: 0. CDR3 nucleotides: TGCGCCAGCAGCCAAGAGCGGGGGGCCTACGAGCAGTACTTC. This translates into CASSQERGAYEQYF.